This TCR beta chain originates from a study of blood T cell repertoires in COVID-19. Study-level information: Samples taken during acute and convalescent COVID-19 were collected in the United States, Italy and Spain. PBMCs, B-cell-depleted T cells, or T cells provided the cDNA or gDNA that made up the material.

Per the study methods: Reference gene primer amplification gave nucleated cell count estimates. Method: immunoSEQ multiplex PCR; TCRdb's copy keeps in-frame clones and lacks some. That table supplies the V and J calls and clone size; D and trimming were determined from the DNA. The table records 20,000 to 25,000 clones, around 90% of them present only once. This CDR3 spans 15 amino acids. The germline V gene has CDR1 MDHEN and CDR2 SYDVKM. Trimming cost V 6 bases and J 1 base; bases outside gene matches: 6. The sequencing sample was made of peripheral blood. The receptor comes from a human donor in a cohort sampled during active COVID-19. The rearrangement uses TRBV28 and TRBJ2-5, with 9 bases aligning to TRBD2. The CDR3 here is CASRFSGGLQETQYF. In DNA, the CDR3 is TGTGCCAGCAGATTTAGCGGGGGACTCCAAGAGACCCAGTACTTC. Using reference TRBV28 and TRBJ2-5 for the parts outside the CDR3, the full variable domain is DVKVTQSSRYLVKRTGEKVFLECVQDMDHENMFWYRQDPGLGLRLIYFSYDVKMKEKGDIPEGYSVSREKKERFSLILESASTNQTSMYLCASRFSGGLQETQYFGPGTRLLVL.